These 3 T cell receptor beta chains were all obtained from the same sample, sequenced in a study of blood T cells in healthy people across ages (dated by TCRdb to between 2014 and 2017). Libraries were made using 5' RACE. Sequencer: Illumina HiSeq 2500. The second PCR ran for roughly 6 to 11 cycles and used a J-beta primer mix along with a sample-barcoded 5' primer. TCRdb's own reprocessing of the public reads used fastp at Q25 and MiXCR and kept productive beta chains. One record per CDR3 amino acid sequence lists the most common genes and DNA. The sample data list 1 million or so distinct CDR3 sequences, and 25% of these were observed just once. The top ten constitute about 0.8% of the sample. The data also belong to a second study, concerning T cells of mothers and their children.

Source material: blood. The receptor set was obtained from a girl aged 2 to 9 in good health.

This clonotype was recorded a few times. This sequence joins TRBV5-1 and TRBJ2-5, with D possibly matching TRBD2 (6 bases). The CDR3 consists of 15 residues. V lost 2 bases, J lost 1 base, and 12 bases lay in between. Germline V gene sequence: CDR1 SGHRS, CDR2 YFSETQ. Here the CDR3 DNA reads TGCGCCAGCAGCTTAGAAGCGGGCTTCCAAGAGACCCAGTACTTC. It yields the protein CASSLEAGFQETQYF.

The sample holds a few counts of this clonotype. The chain uses TRBV20-1 and TRBJ2-5, with unresolved D. V dropped 3 bases and J dropped 5 bases, with 7 bases sitting between them. Germline V gene data show CDR1 as DFQATT and CDR2 as SNEGSKA (reference sequence). The CDR3 has 11 residues. CDR3 loop: CSARGAETQYF. The CDR3, as DNA: TGCAGTGCTAGGGGCGCGGAGACCCAGTACTTC.

The V call is TRBV5-1, the J call TRBJ2-5; D is perhaps TRBD2 (7 bases). Germline V gene lookup returns CDR1 SGHRS and CDR2 YFSETQ. The CDR3 covers 13 residues. V lost 7 bases and J 5 bases, leaving 15 bases between the germline ends. CDR3 sequence: CASQETGGETQYF. The CDR3 DNA is TGCGCCAGCCAAGAGACGGGGGGCGAGACCCAGTACTTC.